The present TCR beta chain was sequenced within a study of T cell responses to AZD1222 COVID-19 vaccine. Broader study findings: The study identified only a handful of AZD1222 recipients as seropositive at baseline. Spike-spanning, vaccine-associated CD4 TCRs were dominant at 160-218 and 743-854.

TCRdb keeps only in-frame clones here, not all; method: immunoSEQ multiplex PCR. This table holds around 99,000 clones, 88% found once. The CDR3 covers 15 residues. The germline V gene encodes CDR1 SGHNT and CDR2 YENEEA. Trimming pared 4 bases from V and 1 base from J, leaving 13 bases between. Worth noting for this clone: What it binds is not known.

This rearrangement joins TRBV11-3 to TRBJ1-1, with a possible D match to TRBD1 (6 bases). The sequence came from an adult in good health. Sequencing used peripheral blood, obtained on day 0 of AZD1222 vaccination. The CDR3 spells CASSSKPGQNTEAFF. CDR3 nucleotide sequence: TGTGCCAGCAGCTCGAAACCGGGACAGAACACTGAAGCTTTCTTT.